These T cell receptor beta chains were read from a single sample in a study of cytomegalovirus exposure and HLA in healthy donors. Data came from immunoSEQ multiplex PCR; TCRdb stores just in-frame clones and leaves some out. Among under 150,000 clones listed, approximately 90% were seen once. Sequenced input: PBMCs. The receptors shown here come from a young woman in good health and CMV-seronegative. CDR3s include the opening cysteine and the closing phenylalanine or tryptophan. The D gene is left open where the match is weak. Size values are once, few and many counts, or a class for expanded clones, and some rows have none.

j_call cdr3_length d_call clone_size v_call cdr3_nt cdr3_aa
TRBJ2-7 19 TRBD1 once TRBV5-7 TGTGCCAGCAGCTTGGGGATGATGACCGGGACAGGGCTATCGTACGAGCAGTACTTC CASSLGMMTGTGLSYEQYF
TRBJ1-4 13 - - TRBV9 TGTGCCAGCAGCGTGGGGAGGAATGAAAAACTGTTTTTT CASSVGRNEKLFF
TRBJ2-1 15 - - TRBV7-2 TGTGCCAGCAGTCCCCAGCTAGGTTCCTACAATGAGCAGTTCTTC CASSPQLGSYNEQFF
TRBJ1-5 17 - - TRBV28 TGTGCCAGCAGTTTATACGGGAAACAGGGCAACAATCAGCCCCAGCATTTT CASSLYGKQGNNQPQHF
TRBJ2-7 13 - - TRBV4-2 TGTGCCAGCAGCCAAAGCCAGGGAGGAGAGCAGTACTTC CASSQSQGGEQYF
TRBJ1-2 14 - - TRBV6-6 TGTGCCAGCAGACAGGACCTTCCCCCCTTTGGCTACACCTTC CASRQDLPPFGYTF
TRBJ2-1 15 TRBD2 - TRBV5-4 TGTGCCAGCAGCTTGGGTTCTAGCGGGTACAATGAGCAGTTCTTC CASSLGSSGYNEQFF
TRBJ2-1 16 TRBD2 - TRBV2 TGTGCCAGCAGTGAAGTTGGGGTGAGCCTAGCGGGGGGGACGTTCTTC CASSEVGVSLAGGTFF
TRBJ2-3 17 TRBD2 - TRBV5-1 TGCGCCAGCAGCTTGGCTAGCGGGAGCATTCGGACAGATACGCAGTATTTT CASSLASGSIRTDTQYF
TRBJ2-1 14 - - TRBV13 TGTGCCAGCAGCAGACCAACACTGAGGAATGAGCAGTTCTTC CASSRPTLRNEQFF
TRBJ2-2 14 - - TRBV7-9 TGTGCCAGCAGCTCCGGACAGAACACCGGGGAGCTGTTTTTT CASSSGQNTGELFF
TRBJ2-2 15 - - TRBV30 TGTGCCTGGAGTGTAGGCGGGTCGAACACCGGGGAGCTGTTTTTT CAWSVGGSNTGELFF
TRBJ2-7 14 - - TRBV2 TGTGCCAGCAGTGAGGGGGCTAGGGGCTACGAGCAGTACTTC CASSEGARGYEQYF
TRBJ1-3 18 - once TRBV9 TGTGCCAGCAGCGTACAGCAGGTCGGTGGCCGTGTGGGAAACACCATATATTTT CASSVQQVGGRVGNTIYF
TRBJ2-2 17 TRBD2 - TRBV5-1 TGCGCCAGCAGCTCCGGGACTAGCGGGAGTTTGACCGGGGAGCTGTTTTTT CASSSGTSGSLTGELFF
TRBJ2-1 14 TRBD2 - TRBV19 TGTGCCAGTACTGGACTAGCGGGAGTCAATGAGCAGTTCTTC CASTGLAGVNEQFF
TRBJ2-3 14 - - TRBV27 TGTGCCAGCAGATCAAATACAGGGACAGATACGCAGTATTTT CASRSNTGTDTQYF
TRBJ2-7 15 - - TRBV7-2 TGTGCCAGCAGCCCGACGCGACTAGTTTCCTACGAGCAGTACTTC CASSPTRLVSYEQYF
TRBJ2-1 12 TRBD2 - TRBV2 TGTGCCAGCAGTACAATAGCGGGGGGCCAGTTCTTC CASSTIAGGQFF
TRBJ2-7 16 - - TRBV2 TGTGCCAGCAGTGAAGCCTGGCGGGCGAACTCCTACGAGCAGTACTTC CASSEAWRANSYEQYF
TRBJ2-7 14 - - TRBV28 TGTGCCAGCAGTTTAATCCCCAATTCCTACGAGCAGTACTTC CASSLIPNSYEQYF
TRBJ1-5 13 - - TRBV28 TGTGCCAGTTGGAGGGGGGGTAATCAGCCCCAGCATTTT CASWRGGNQPQHF
TRBJ2-2 15 TRBD2 - TRBV15 TGTGCCACCAGCAGAGCGGGGGGGCCCCCCGGGGAGCTGTTTTTT CATSRAGGPPGELFF
TRBJ2-7 12 TRBD1 - TRBV18 TGTGCCAGCTCGGACAGGGGGAACGAGCAGTACTTC CASSDRGNEQYF
TRBJ2-7 16 TRBD1 - TRBV28 TGTGCCACCTACGGGCCCGGGACAGGGCTAACCTACGAGCAGTACTTC CATYGPGTGLTYEQYF
TRBJ2-1 16 TRBD2 - TRBV7-2 TGTGCCAGCAGCTTAGTCGGACTAGCGGGAGGAGGTGAGCAGTTCTTC CASSLVGLAGGGEQFF
TRBJ1-1 16 - - TRBV9 TGTGCCAGCAGCGTAGGCCCCGGGGGAGTGAACACTGAAGCTTTCTTT CASSVGPGGVNTEAFF
TRBJ1-5 13 - - TRBV11-3 TGTGCCAGCAGCTTAACATGGGCTCAGCCCCAGCATTTT CASSLTWAQPQHF
TRBJ1-5 16 TRBD1 - TRBV30 TGTGCCTACTCGACAGGGTATTCTATAAGCAATCAGCCCCAGCATTTT CAYSTGYSISNQPQHF
TRBJ2-7 16 - - TRBV7-3 TGTGCCAGCAGCCCCGAGGGGGGCGGGAGTTGGTACGAGCAGTACTTC CASSPEGGGSWYEQYF
TRBJ2-2 17 TRBD2 - TRBV27 TGTGCCAGCAGATATCTAGCGGGAGTGTCTGGCACCGGGGAGCTGTTTTTT CASRYLAGVSGTGELFF
TRBJ1-5 14 - - TRBV28 TGTGCCAGCAGTTTGTTTGCCTTCGGTCAGCCCCAGCATTTT CASSLFAFGQPQHF
TRBJ2-7 20 TRBD2 - TRBV5-1 TGCGCCAGCAGTTTTTATCTGGGGTCGGGACTAGCGGGGCCCGTTGACGAGCAGTACTTC CASSFYLGSGLAGPVDEQYF
TRBJ2-3 16 - - TRBV12-1 TGTGCCAGCAGCTTGACCCGGGACAGGAGCACAGATACGCAGTATTTT CASSLTRDRSTDTQYF
TRBJ1-5 14 TRBD1 - TRBV27 TGTGCCAGCAGTTTAGGGGACAGGGATCAGCCCCAGCATTTT CASSLGDRDQPQHF
TRBJ2-5 15 TRBD1 - TRBV18 TGTGCCAGCTCCCCGGGACAGGGTTTAGGAGAGACCCAGTACTTC CASSPGQGLGETQYF
TRBJ1-2 11 - - TRBV13 TGTGCCAGCAGCTTCGGACAAGACTACACCTTC CASSFGQDYTF
TRBJ2-2 14 - - TRBV7-6 TGTGCCAGCGGGGGGGGCGCAAGGACCGGGGAGCTGTTTTTT CASGGGARTGELFF
TRBJ2-5 13 TRBD1 - TRBV7-8 TGTGCCAGCAGCCGGGACAGGGTCGAGACCCAGTACTTC CASSRDRVETQYF
TRBJ2-7 16 - - TRBV27 TGTGCCAGCAGTTCGCGCTGGGGGGGCCCCTTCCACGAGCAGTACTTC CASSSRWGGPFHEQYF
TRBJ2-1 15 TRBD2 - TRBV9 TGTGCCAGCAGCGTAGATAGCGGGAGATACAATGAGCAGTTCTTC CASSVDSGRYNEQFF
TRBJ1-1 17 TRBD1 - TRBV19 TGTGCCAGTAGTGCCCTCGGACAGGGGGCAGGGGGCACTGAAGCTTTCTTT CASSALGQGAGGTEAFF
TRBJ2-5 13 TRBD2 - TRBV10-1 TGCGCCAGCAGCCCTAGCGGGGTAGAGACCCAGTACTTC CASSPSGVETQYF
TRBJ1-4 14 - - TRBV6-5 TGTGCCAGCAGGCGCCGGGGGACCCTTGAAAAACTGTTTTTT CASRRRGTLEKLFF
TRBJ1-2 16 TRBD1 - TRBV6-5 TGTGCCAGCAGTTACTCGAAAGGACAGGGGATGAGTGGCTACACCTTC CASSYSKGQGMSGYTF
TRBJ2-1 12 TRBD1 - TRBV5-1 TGCGCCAGCGGACAGGGGAACAATGAGCAGTTCTTC CASGQGNNEQFF
TRBJ2-4 14 TRBD2 - TRBV9 TGTGCCAGCAGCGGACGCGGGGGACGGGACATTCAGTACTTC CASSGRGGRDIQYF
TRBJ2-6 19 TRBD1 - TRBV5-1 TGCGCCAGCAGCCACAACAGGGACAGTAAGCGCTCTGGGGCCAACGTCCTGACTTTC CASSHNRDSKRSGANVLTF
TRBJ2-7 14 - - TRBV5-1 TGCGCCAGCAGCTTGCCGACAGGAACCTACGAGCAGTACTTC CASSLPTGTYEQYF
TRBJ2-2 13 TRBD2 - TRBV29-1 TGCAGCACGAGACTAGCGGGGGCCGGGGAGCTGTTTTTT CSTRLAGAGELFF
TRBJ2-6 17 - - TRBV6-1 TGTGCCAGCAGTGAAACCGTTGCGCGCCCTGGGGCCAACGTCCTGACTTTC CASSETVARPGANVLTF
TRBJ1-2 14 TRBD1 - TRBV28 TGTGCCAGCAGGGGACAGGGCTTTTACTATGGCTACACCTTC CASRGQGFYYGYTF
TRBJ2-3 14 TRBD2 once TRBV30 TGTGCCTGGAGCGGGCGGGGGTTCACAGATACGCAGTATTTT CAWSGRGFTDTQYF
TRBJ2-2 15 - - TRBV7-3 TGTGCCAGCAGCTTAGCTAGGGGAAACACCGGGGAGCTGTTTTTT CASSLARGNTGELFF
TRBJ1-4 16 - - TRBV11-2 TGTGCCAGCAGCGAAGACAGCCGTGCAACTAATGAAAAACTGTTTTTT CASSEDSRATNEKLFF
TRBJ2-1 14 TRBD2 - TRBV6-5 TGTGCCAGCAGAACGACTAGCGGGATTGGTTTTCAGTTCTTC CASRTTSGIGFQFF
TRBJ2-7 15 - - TRBV10-3 TGTGCCATCAGTGAGGGGCCCGGTTCTTCCTACGAGCAGTACTTC CAISEGPGSSYEQYF
TRBJ1-4 17 TRBD1 - TRBV9 TGTGCCAGCAGCGTAGGACCAGAGGGGGCATTTGGCGAAAAACTGTTTTTT CASSVGPEGAFGEKLFF
TRBJ2-5 16 TRBD1 - TRBV14 TGTGCCAGCAGCCAAGTATTAGGGGGCCCTATAATAACCCAGTACTTC CASSQVLGGPIITQYF